Following are 26 T cell receptor beta chains from one sample sequenced in a study of early T cells in non-severe SARS-CoV-2 infection. Each CDR3 protein gets one entry after TCRdb re-called the 5' RACE reads with MiXCR. The sample yields roughly 93,000 distinct CDR3 sequences, over 12% seen once. Sample: whole blood. The receptors come from an adult who was a healthcare worker with PCR-confirmed SARS-CoV-2 infection or an uninfected control (not recorded which).

This clonotype was observed at least ten times. The chain uses TRBV27 and TRBJ2-1; D is possibly TRBD1 or TRBD2 (5 bases each). CDR3 length: 14 residues. Trimming took 10 bases from V and 14 from J, leaving 27 bases between them. Germline V CDR1 and CDR2: MNHEY, SMNVEV (reference sequence). CDR3 amino acids: CATKVLGLGDDEFF. CDR3 nucleotide sequence: TGTGCCACCAAAGTTTTGGGGCTCGGGGACGATGAGTTCTTC.

In regard to this clonotype: The DNA is left out, because the CDR3 cannot be placed on it with certainty; the CDR3 is given as TCRdb lists it. V is TRBV21-1 and J is TRBJ2-3; TRBD2 is the table's D call and was not checked against the DNA. TRBV21-1 constitutes a pseudogene. The CDR3 is 22 amino acids long, termini counted. The CDR3 spells CASRGLAGVRSFGLGSTDTQYF.

This chain connects TRBV11-2 to TRBJ2-5; 12 bases align to TRBD2. The CDR3 totals 16 residues. The V segment lost 3 bases and the J segment 5 bases; nucleotides outside the gene matches: 7. Germline CDR1 and CDR2: SGHAT and FQNNGV. The CDR3 DNA reads as TGTGCCAGCAGCTTCACGACTAGCGGGGGCAAGGAGACCCAGTACTTC. Its protein product is CASSFTTSGGKETQYF.

This clonotype came up many times. The chain combines TRBV10-3 with TRBJ2-7; 7 bases align to TRBD1. This CDR3 spans 13 amino acids. Germline V CDR1 and CDR2: ENHRY, SYGVKD. With 5 bases clipped from V and 3 bases from J, the junction kept 4 bases outside the gene matches. As DNA, the CDR3 is TGTGCCATCAGTACGACAGGGAACTACGAGCAGTACTTC. Residues: CAISTTGNYEQYF.

The rearrangement joins TRBV7-2 to TRBJ2-5, with 11 bases aligning to TRBD2. The CDR3 contains 15 residues. Germline CDR1 SGHTA, CDR2 FQGNSA. V lost 2 bases to trimming and J lost 2 bases; unmatched junction nucleotides: 1. CDR3 sequence reads: CASSLIAGGQETQYF. In DNA, the CDR3 is TGTGCCAGCAGCTTAATAGCGGGGGGGCAAGAGACCCAGTACTTC.

This sequence joins TRBV28 and TRBJ2-5, with 8 bases lining up with TRBD2. Per the germline V gene, CDR1 is MDHEN and CDR2 is SYDVKM. The junction had 5 bases not matched to a gene; V was cut back by 3 bases and J by 5 bases. The CDR3 is made up of 14 amino acids. The CDR3 DNA reads as TGTGCCAGCAGTTTCCGGGGGGGCGTTGAGACCCAGTACTTC. Its translation is CASSFRGGVETQYF.

This clonotype appeared many times. In nucleotides, the CDR3 is TGTGCCAGCAGCTTGACTAGCGTGGAGACCCAGTACTTC. It translates to CASSLTSVETQYF. The chain joins TRBV11-2 to TRBJ2-5; 8 bases align to TRBD2. V was clipped by 3 bases and J by 5 bases; unmatched bases: 2. CDR3 length: 13 residues. Germline V gives CDR1 SGHAT, CDR2 FQNNGV.

This clonotype has a count of ten or more. The rearrangement uses TRBV2 and TRBJ1-4; D is perhaps TRBD1 (5 bases). Germline V gene sequence: CDR1 SNHLY, CDR2 FYNNEI. Trimming stripped 7 bases from V and 6 bases from J, with 12 bases between. The CDR3 loop spans 13 amino acids. The DNA for the CDR3 is TGTGCCAGCACGGGGCCAACGGATGAAAAACTGTTTTTT. Translating gives CASTGPTDEKLFF.

The rearrangement uses TRBV19 and TRBJ1-6; tentatively, D is TRBD1 (5 bases). This CDR3 contains 16 residues. V lost 11 bases to trimming and J lost 0 bases, with 17 bases between them. CDR1 and CDR2 (germline): LNHDA, SQIVND (reference sequence). The CDR3 loop is CASSLRVSSYNSPLHF. In DNA, the CDR3 is TGTGCCTCTTCACTCAGGGTCAGCTCCTATAATTCACCCCTCCACTTT.

V is TRBV7-8 and J is TRBJ2-1; D remains ambiguous. Germline CDR1 SGHVS, CDR2 FQNEAQ. The CDR3 length is 11 residues. Trimming removed 7 bases from V and 2 bases from J, with 3 bases in between. The CDR3 here is CASKAYNEQFF. The CDR3 coding sequence is TGTGCCAGCAAGGCCTACAATGAGCAGTTCTTC.

This clonotype was seen repeatedly, ten times or more. The chain joins TRBV14 to TRBJ1-6; possibly TRBD1 for D (5 bases). CDR1 and CDR2 from the germline V gene are SGHDN and FVKESK. The CDR3 extends over 15 amino acids. V shed 0 bases and J shed 12 bases, with 15 bases lying between them. The CDR3 DNA sequence: TGTGCCAGCAGCCAAGATCCCCCAGGGTCGGTACCCCTCCACTTT. It specifies CASSQDPPGSVPLHF.

This clonotype has more than one count but fewer than ten. The V call is TRBV11-2, the J call TRBJ2-5; TRBD2 is a possible D gene (6 bases). Germline lookup yields CDR1 SGHAT and CDR2 FQNNGV. There are 15 residues in the CDR3. Trimming shortened V by 1 base and J by 5 bases, and 14 bases separated the two germline ends. The CDR3 protein is CASSLAPAGRETQYF. In DNA, the CDR3 is TGTGCCAGCAGCTTAGCTCCGGCAGGGAGGGAGACCCAGTACTTC. The whole variable domain, remainder taken from reference TRBV11-2 and TRBJ2-5, is EAGVAQSPRYKIIEKRQSVAFWCNPISGHATLYWYQQILGQGPKLLIQFQNNGVVDDSQLPKDRFSAERLKGVDSTLKIQPAKLEDSAVYLCASSLAPAGRETQYFGPGTRLLVL.

CDR3 amino acids: CASSSRTGPLGGNTIYF. In nucleotides, the CDR3 is TGTGCCAGCAGCTCACGGACAGGCCCCCTGGGGGGAAACACCATATATTTT. This chain uses TRBV7-8 with TRBJ1-3, with 7 bases aligning to TRBD1. V lost 4 bases to trimming and J lost 4 bases; unmatched junction nucleotides: 13. The CDR3 runs 17 residues. In germline, CDR1 is SGHVS, CDR2 FQNEAQ.

This clonotype was observed a handful of times. V usage is TRBV13 and J usage is TRBJ1-2; 7 bases map to TRBD1. The CDR3 is made up of 14 amino acids. V lost 5 bases, J lost 2 bases, and 5 bases stayed unmatched. Germline V gene data show CDR1 as PRHDT and CDR2 as FYEKMQ (reference sequence). The CDR3 loop reads CASSAGGRNYGYTF. CDR3 DNA sequence: TGTGCCAGCAGCGCAGGGGGTAGGAACTATGGCTACACCTTC.

There are a few counts of this clonotype. V is TRBV7-3 and J is TRBJ2-5, with D perhaps matching TRBD1 (6 bases). The CDR3 is made up of 15 amino acids. Germline assignment: CDR1 SGHTA and CDR2 FQGTGA. V shed 4 bases and J shed 5 bases, with 17 bases lying between them. Here the CDR3 reads CASSSTGNSRETQYF. CDR3 bases: TGTGCCAGCAGCTCTACAGGGAATTCTCGGGAGACCCAGTACTTC.

This clonotype was counted at least ten times. This chain links TRBV7-6 with TRBJ2-5; 9 bases fit TRBD2. The germline CDR1 and CDR2 sequences are SGHVS and FNYEAQ. The CDR3 loop spans 15 amino acids. V lost 1 base, J lost 3 bases, and 3 bases stayed unmatched. The CDR3, as DNA: TGTGCCAGCAGCTTAGGCGGGGGGGCCGAAGAGACCCAGTACTTC. It specifies CASSLGGGAEETQYF.

The J gene is TRBJ2-5, the V gene TRBV7-2; 9 bases agree with TRBD1. V lost 4 bases, J lost 2 bases, and 5 bases stayed unmatched. The V gene's germline CDR1 is SGHTA and CDR2 FQGNSA. The length of the CDR3 is 15 residues. CDR3 nucleotide sequence: TGTGCCAGCAGCTATGACAGGGGGGTACAAGAGACCCAGTACTTC. Translating it yields CASSYDRGVQETQYF.

This clonotype has only a few counts. The V call is TRBV12-3 or TRBV12-4, the J call TRBJ2-3; TRBD2 aligns across 10 bases. With 4 bases clipped from V and 6 bases from J, the junction kept 19 bases outside the gene matches. The CDR3 has 19 amino acids. CDR3 sequence: CASSSNSGTSATKVDTQYF. The DNA of the CDR3 is TGTGCCAGCAGTTCAAATAGTGGGACTAGCGCTACCAAAGTGGATACGCAGTATTTT.

CDR3 region: CSAMGQGNNQPQHF. The CDR3 region has the DNA TGCAGTGCTATGGGACAGGGAAACAATCAGCCCCAGCATTTT. This chain joins TRBV20-1 and TRBJ1-5, with TRBD1 matching over 9 bases. J was trimmed by 3 bases and V by 4 bases; bases with no gene match: 4. This CDR3 has 14 residues. The germline gives CDR1 DFQATT, CDR2 SNEGSKA (reference sequence).

This clonotype was counted many times. The V and J genes are TRBV20-1 and TRBJ1-5, with D possibly TRBD1 on 6 matching bases. The V gene's germline CDR1 is DFQATT and CDR2 SNEGSKA (reference sequence). V lost 2 bases and J 0 bases, leaving 11 bases between the germline ends. The CDR3 sequence is 15 residues long. CDR3 in amino acids: CSARQTGNSNQPQHF. In DNA, the CDR3 is TGCAGTGCTAGACAAACAGGGAATAGCAATCAGCCCCAGCATTTT.

This clonotype was counted between two and nine times. The CDR3 region is CASSLVGTSGQYV. The CDR3 DNA reads TGTGCCAGCAGCTTAGTGGGGACTAGCGGTCAGTACGTC. This chain joins TRBV11-2 and TRBJ2-7; the match to TRBD2 covers 11 bases. The germline CDR1 and CDR2 sequences are SGHAT and FQNNGV. The junction had 3 bases not matched to a gene; V was cut back by 1 base and J by 10 bases. The CDR3 runs to 13 residues.

The gene calls are TRBV7-8 and TRBJ2-3; D gene uncertain. The germline CDR1 and CDR2 sequences are SGHVS and FQNEAQ. This CDR3 contains 15 residues. Trimming shortened V by 1 base and J by 2 bases, and 10 bases separated the two germline ends. The DNA of the CDR3 is TGTGCCAGCAGCTTAGGTGCCAGGCTCACAGATACGCAGTATTTT. Translation gives CASSLGARLTDTQYF.

This chain joins TRBV19 and TRBJ1-4; unclear D gene. CDR1 is LNHDA, CDR2 SQIVND, per germline (reference sequence). CDR3 length equals 16 residues. V lost 6 bases to trimming and J lost 0 bases, with 14 bases between them. DNA of the CDR3: TGTGCCAGTAGGTTGGAACACCGTGCAACTAATGAAAAACTGTTTTTT. Its protein product is CASRLEHRATNEKLFF.

V and J are TRBV10-2 and TRBJ2-1; 10 bases are shared with TRBD2. The V segment lost 6 bases and the J segment 0 bases; nucleotides outside the gene matches: 11. CDR1 is WSHSY, CDR2 SAAADI, per germline. CDR3 length equals 18 residues. This CDR3 reads CASRGLAVRESSYNEQFF. In nucleotides, the CDR3 is TGCGCCAGCAGAGGACTAGCGGTCCGAGAAAGCTCCTACAATGAGCAGTTCTTC.

The rearrangement uses TRBV20-1 and TRBJ1-6; D is unclear. CDR3 size: 15 residues. The ends were cut back, 3 bases at V and 5 bases at J, with 14 bases in the middle. Germline V gene lookup returns CDR1 DFQATT and CDR2 SNEGSKA (reference sequence). CDR3 loop: CSARKGAPNNSPLHF. The CDR3 nucleotides read TGCAGTGCTAGGAAGGGTGCCCCTAATAATTCACCCCTCCACTTT.

This clonotype occurred many times. J is TRBJ1-6 and V is TRBV28; 9 bases fit TRBD1. The CDR3 runs to 16 residues. The V and J ends lost 5 bases and 3 bases, in that order; junction bases with no gene match: 5. Germline CDR1 reads MDHEN; CDR2 reads SYDVKM. In DNA, the CDR3 is TGTGCCAGCAGTGCCGGGACAGGGCGCTATAATTCACCCCTCCACTTT. Amino acid sequence: CASSAGTGRYNSPLHF.